This TCR beta chain was sequenced in a study of technical replicates of blood from a few donors. Data came from immunoSEQ multiplex PCR; TCRdb stores just in-frame clones and leaves some out. Of roughly 93,000 clones in the sample, approximately 95% were seen once. This CDR3 spans 17 amino acids. The V segment lost 5 bases and the J segment 4 bases; nucleotides outside the gene matches: 14. Germline V CDR1 and CDR2: SGHVS, FNYEAQ. The rearrangement joins TRBV7-6 to TRBJ2-1, with TRBD1 matching 7 bases. The sequenced material came from T cells isolated from PBMCs. The clonotype originates from a human donor in good health. CDR3 in amino acids: CASSDDRVAVLYNEQFF. The CDR3 coding sequence is TGTGCCAGCAGCGACGACAGGGTTGCCGTATTGTACAATGAGCAGTTCTTC. Drawing the rest from reference TRBV7-6 and TRBJ2-1, the complete variable domain is GAGVSQSPRYKVTKRGQDVALRCDPISGHVSLYWYRQALGQGPEFLTYFNYEAQQDKSGLPNDRFSAERPEGSISTLTIQRTEQRDSAMYRCASSDDRVAVLYNEQFFGPGTRLTVL.